This T cell receptor beta chain appears in the sequencing data of a study of blood T cell repertoires in COVID-19. In the study's own analysis: For nucleated cells, counts were estimated from reference gene primer amplification. Only in-frame clones appear in the TCRdb table, and some are missing; sequencing was by immunoSEQ multiplex PCR. The DNA was the basis for D and trimming; V, J and clone size are from that table. The data show some 66,000 clones, about nine tenths seen once. Per the germline V gene, CDR1 is SGHTA and CDR2 is FQGNSA. The V end lost 1 base, the J end lost 7 bases, and 17 bases lay between the germline ends. This CDR3 has 16 amino acids.

This clonotype was obtained from a human donor in a cohort sampled during active COVID-19. The chain couples TRBV7-2 to TRBJ2-1, with D possibly being TRBD2 (5 bases). The sequenced sample consisted of peripheral blood. CDR3 loop: CASSLVPSLGTNEQFF. Written as DNA, the CDR3 is TGTGCCAGCAGCTTAGTCCCCTCACTAGGCACTAATGAGCAGTTCTTC.